The T cell receptor (beta chain) described here comes from a study of memory B cells and T cells in multiple sclerosis. Study-level results: Clone-set sizes differed between compartments, so shared clonotype counts needed normalization.

Using immunoSEQ multiplex PCR, the repertoire was profiled, and TCRdb retains in-frame clones only, with some absent. The repertoire holds over 10,000 clones, about four fifths seen once, with about 2.8% in the top ten. Details on this clone: No antigen is known for it.

This CDR3 is 13 amino acids long. Trimming shortened V by 3 bases and J by 8 bases, and 12 bases separated the two germline ends. Germline V lookup: CDR1 SGHTA, CDR2 FQGNSA. CFSE-dim autoproliferating and CFSE-high non-proliferating T cells from unstimulated culture were sequenced separately. Replicate wells were pooled after approximately seven days of stimulus-free culture of some 50 million CFSE-labeled PBMCs. PBMCs were labeled with roughly 0.46 uM CFSE and cultured without exogenous stimuli. The chain recombines TRBV7-2 with TRBJ2-3; perhaps TRBD2 as D (5 bases). The receptor was isolated from a human donor with multiple sclerosis. The sample comprised PBMCs from blood kept in culture. CDR3 coding DNA: TGTGCCAGCAGCTTGGTGGCCCGGGGTACGCAGTATTTT. This codes for CASSLVARGTQYF.